The clone carrying this TCR beta chain was observed a handful of times. The data belong to a study of OX40 agonist ivuxolimab in advanced cancers. V was clipped by 4 bases and J by 3 bases, with 16 bases between them. The CDR3 contains 16 residues. Germline values: CDR1 SGHRS, CDR2 YFSETQ. The assay was immunoSEQ multiplex PCR, and TCRdb's table has in-frame clones only and misses some. The sample consists of about 53,000 clones, more than 70% of them appearing once. This clonotype was sampled from an adult with an advanced solid tumor such as melanoma, head and neck, liver or kidney cancer. The source material was CD4+ or CD8+ T cells sorted from blood, sampled in a trial of the OX40 agonist ivuxolimab. The chain is built from TRBV5-1 and TRBJ1-4; maybe TRBD1 (5 bases). The CDR3 loop reads CASSPLLGASNEKLFF. The CDR3 nucleotides read TGCGCCAGCAGCCCGCTTTTAGGGGCTTCTAATGAAAAACTGTTTTTT.